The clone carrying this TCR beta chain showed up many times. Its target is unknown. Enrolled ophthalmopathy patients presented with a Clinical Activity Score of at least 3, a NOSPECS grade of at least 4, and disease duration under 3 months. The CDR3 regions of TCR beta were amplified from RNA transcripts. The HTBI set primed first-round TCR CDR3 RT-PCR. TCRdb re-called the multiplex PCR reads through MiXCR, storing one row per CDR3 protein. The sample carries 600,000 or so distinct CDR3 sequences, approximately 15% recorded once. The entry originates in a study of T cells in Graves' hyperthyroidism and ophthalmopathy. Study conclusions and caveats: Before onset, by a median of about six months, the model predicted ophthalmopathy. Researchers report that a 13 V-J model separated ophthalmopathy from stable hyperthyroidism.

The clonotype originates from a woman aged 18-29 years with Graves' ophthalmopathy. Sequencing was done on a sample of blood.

Written as DNA, the CDR3 is TGTGCCAGCAGGTTTGGAGGACTAGCGGGATCTGGGGAGCTGTTTTTT. It codes for CASRFGGLAGSGELFF. The rearrangement links TRBV28 to TRBJ2-2; 12 positions match TRBD2. This CDR3 is 16 amino acids long. With V trimmed by 6 bases and J by 8 bases, 10 bases remained unmatched. Per the germline V gene, CDR1 is MDHEN and CDR2 is SYDVKM.